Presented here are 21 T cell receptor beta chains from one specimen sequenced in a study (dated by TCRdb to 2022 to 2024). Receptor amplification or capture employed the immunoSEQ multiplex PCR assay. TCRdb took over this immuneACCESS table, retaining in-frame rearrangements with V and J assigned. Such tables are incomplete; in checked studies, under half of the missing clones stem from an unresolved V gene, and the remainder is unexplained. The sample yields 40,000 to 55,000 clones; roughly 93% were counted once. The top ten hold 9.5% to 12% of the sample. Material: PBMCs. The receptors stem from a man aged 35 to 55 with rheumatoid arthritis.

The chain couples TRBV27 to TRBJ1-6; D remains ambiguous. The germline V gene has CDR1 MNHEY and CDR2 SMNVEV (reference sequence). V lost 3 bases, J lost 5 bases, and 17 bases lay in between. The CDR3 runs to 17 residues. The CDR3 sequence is CASSLRTRTPNNSPLHF. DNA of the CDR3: TGTGCCAGCAGTTTGCGAACGAGAACACCAAATAATTCACCCCTCCACTTT.

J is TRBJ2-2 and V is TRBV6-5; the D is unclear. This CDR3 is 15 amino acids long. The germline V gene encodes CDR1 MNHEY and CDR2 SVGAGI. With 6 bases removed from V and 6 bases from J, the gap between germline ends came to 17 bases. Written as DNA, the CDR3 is TGTGCCAGCAGGCCCGTGGGTAGAAATCCCGGGGAGCTGTTTTTT. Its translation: CASRPVGRNPGELFF.

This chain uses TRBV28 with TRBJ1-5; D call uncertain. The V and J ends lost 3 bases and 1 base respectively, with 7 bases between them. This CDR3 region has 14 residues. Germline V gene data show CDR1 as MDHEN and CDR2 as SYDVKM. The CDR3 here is CASSFTRSNQPQHF. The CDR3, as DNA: TGTGCCAGCAGTTTCACTCGAAGCAATCAGCCCCAGCATTTT.

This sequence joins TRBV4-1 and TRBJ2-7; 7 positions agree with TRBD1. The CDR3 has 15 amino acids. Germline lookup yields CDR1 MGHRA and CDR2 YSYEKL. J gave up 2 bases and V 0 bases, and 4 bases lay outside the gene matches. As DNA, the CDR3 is TGCGCCAGCAGCCAAGAAAACAGGGGCACCTACGAGCAGTACTTC. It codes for CASSQENRGTYEQYF.

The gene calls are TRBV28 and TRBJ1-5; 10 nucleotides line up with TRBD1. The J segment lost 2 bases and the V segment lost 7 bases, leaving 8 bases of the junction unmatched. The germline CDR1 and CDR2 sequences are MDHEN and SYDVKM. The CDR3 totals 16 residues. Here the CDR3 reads CASKVPGTGGNQPQHF. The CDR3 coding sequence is TGTGCCAGCAAAGTCCCCGGGACAGGGGGCAATCAGCCCCAGCATTTT.

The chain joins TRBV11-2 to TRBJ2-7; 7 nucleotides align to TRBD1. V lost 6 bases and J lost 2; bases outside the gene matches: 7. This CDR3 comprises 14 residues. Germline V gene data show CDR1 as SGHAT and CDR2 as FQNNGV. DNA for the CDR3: TGTGCCAGCAGGTCCCAGGGGGATACCTACGAGCAGTACTTC. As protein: CASRSQGDTYEQYF.

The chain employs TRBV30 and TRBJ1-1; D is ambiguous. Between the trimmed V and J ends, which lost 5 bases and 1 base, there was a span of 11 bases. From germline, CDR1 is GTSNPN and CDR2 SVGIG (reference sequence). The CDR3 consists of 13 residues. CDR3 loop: CAWVRQRNTEAFF. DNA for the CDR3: TGTGCCTGGGTGAGGCAGAGGAACACTGAAGCTTTCTTT. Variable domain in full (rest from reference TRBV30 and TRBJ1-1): SQTIHQWPATLVQPVGSPLSLECTVEGTSNPNLYWYRQAAGRGLQLLFYSVGIGQISSEVPQNLSASRPQDRQFILSSKKLLLSDSGFYLCAWVRQRNTEAFFGQGTRLTVV.

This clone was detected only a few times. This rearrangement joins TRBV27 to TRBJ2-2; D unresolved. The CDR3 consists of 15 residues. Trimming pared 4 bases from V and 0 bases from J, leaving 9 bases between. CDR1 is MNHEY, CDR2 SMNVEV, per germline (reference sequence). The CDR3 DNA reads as TGTGCCAGCAGTTCATCACCAGCGAACACCGGGGAGCTGTTTTTT. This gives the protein CASSSSPANTGELFF.

The CDR3 loop is CASSLRQGKNTEAFF. CDR3 bases: TGTGCCAGCAGCTTACGGCAGGGGAAGAACACTGAAGCTTTCTTT. The chain couples TRBV11-3 to TRBJ1-1, with D possibly matching TRBD1 (6 bases). Germline V gene lookup returns CDR1 SGHNT and CDR2 YENEEA. V lost 2 bases and J lost 1, with 11 bases in between. The CDR3 contains 15 residues.

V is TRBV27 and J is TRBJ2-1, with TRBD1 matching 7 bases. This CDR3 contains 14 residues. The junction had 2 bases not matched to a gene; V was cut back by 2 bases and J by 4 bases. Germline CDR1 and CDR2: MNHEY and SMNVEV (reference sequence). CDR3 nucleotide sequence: TGTGCCAGCAGTTTAGAACAGGGGTACAATGAGCAGTTCTTC. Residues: CASSLEQGYNEQFF.

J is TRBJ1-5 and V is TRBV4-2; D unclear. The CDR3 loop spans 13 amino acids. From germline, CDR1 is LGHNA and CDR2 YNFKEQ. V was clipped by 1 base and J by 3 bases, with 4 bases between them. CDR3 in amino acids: CASSQVHNQPQHF. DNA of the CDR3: TGTGCCAGCAGCCAAGTCCACAATCAGCCCCAGCATTTT.

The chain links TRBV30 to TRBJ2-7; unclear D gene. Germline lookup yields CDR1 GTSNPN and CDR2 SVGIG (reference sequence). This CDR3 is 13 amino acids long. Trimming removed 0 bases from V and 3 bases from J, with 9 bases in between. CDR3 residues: CAWSVNRHYEQYF. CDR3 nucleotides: TGTGCCTGGAGTGTAAACAGACACTACGAGCAGTACTTC.

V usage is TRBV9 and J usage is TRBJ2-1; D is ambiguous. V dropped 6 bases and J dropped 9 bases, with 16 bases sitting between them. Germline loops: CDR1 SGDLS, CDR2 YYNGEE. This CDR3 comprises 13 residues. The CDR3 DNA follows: TGTGCCAGCACTCCCGACGAGTTCACTGAGCAGTTCTTC. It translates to CASTPDEFTEQFF.

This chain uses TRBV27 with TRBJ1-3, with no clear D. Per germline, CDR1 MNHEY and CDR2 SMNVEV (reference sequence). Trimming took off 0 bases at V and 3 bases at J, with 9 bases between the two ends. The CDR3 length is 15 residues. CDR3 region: CASSLSAGYGNTIYF. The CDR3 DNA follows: TGTGCCAGCAGTTTATCGGCAGGATATGGAAACACCATATATTTT.

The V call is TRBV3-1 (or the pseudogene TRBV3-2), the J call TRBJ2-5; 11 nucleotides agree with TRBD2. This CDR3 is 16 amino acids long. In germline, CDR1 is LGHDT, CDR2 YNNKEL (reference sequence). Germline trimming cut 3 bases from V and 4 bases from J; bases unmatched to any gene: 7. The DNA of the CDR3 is TGTGCCAGCAGCCACAGAGGGACTAGCGGACGAGAGACCCAGTACTTC. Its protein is CASSHRGTSGRETQYF.

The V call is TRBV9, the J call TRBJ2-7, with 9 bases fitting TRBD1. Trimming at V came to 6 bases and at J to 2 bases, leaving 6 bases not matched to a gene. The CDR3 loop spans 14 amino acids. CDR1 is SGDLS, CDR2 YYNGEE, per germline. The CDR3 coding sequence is TGTGCCAGCACCCTGGGACAGGGCCCCTACGAGCAGTACTTC. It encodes CASTLGQGPYEQYF. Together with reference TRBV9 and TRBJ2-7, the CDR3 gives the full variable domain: DSGVTQTPKHLITATGQRVTLRCSPRSGDLSVYWYQQSLDQGLQFLIQYYNGEERAKGNILERFSAQQFPDLHSELNLSSLELGDSALYFCASTLGQGPYEQYFGPGTRLTVT.

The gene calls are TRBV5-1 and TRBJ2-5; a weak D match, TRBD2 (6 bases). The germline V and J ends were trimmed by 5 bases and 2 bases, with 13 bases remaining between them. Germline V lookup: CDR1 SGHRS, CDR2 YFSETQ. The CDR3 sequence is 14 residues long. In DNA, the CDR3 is TGCGCCAGCAGTCTCGGGAGTGGGCAAGAGACCCAGTACTTC. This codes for CASSLGSGQETQYF.

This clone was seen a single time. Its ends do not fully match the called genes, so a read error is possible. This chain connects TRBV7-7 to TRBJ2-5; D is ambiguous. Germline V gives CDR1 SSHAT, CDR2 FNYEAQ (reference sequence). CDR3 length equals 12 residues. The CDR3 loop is CASSPNQETQYF. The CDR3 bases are TGTGCTAGCAGCCCCAATCAAGAGACCCAGTACTTC.

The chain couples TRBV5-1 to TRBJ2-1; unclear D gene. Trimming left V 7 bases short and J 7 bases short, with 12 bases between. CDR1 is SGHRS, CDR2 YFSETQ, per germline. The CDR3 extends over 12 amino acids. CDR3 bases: TGCGCCAGCGAAGGGTTGAGGAATGAGCAGTTCTTC. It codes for CASEGLRNEQFF.

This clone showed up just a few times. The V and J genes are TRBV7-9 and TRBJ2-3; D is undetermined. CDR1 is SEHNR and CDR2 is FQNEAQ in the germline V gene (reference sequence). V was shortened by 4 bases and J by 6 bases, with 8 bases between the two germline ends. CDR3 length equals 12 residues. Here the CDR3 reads CASSSVYDTQYF. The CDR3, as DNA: TGTGCCAGCAGCTCTGTTTACGATACGCAGTATTTT.

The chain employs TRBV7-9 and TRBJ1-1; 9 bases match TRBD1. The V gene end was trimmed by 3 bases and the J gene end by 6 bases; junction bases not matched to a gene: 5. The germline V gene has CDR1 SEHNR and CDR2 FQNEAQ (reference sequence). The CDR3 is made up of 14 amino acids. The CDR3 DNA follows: TGTGCCAGCAGCTTCCGGGACAGGGTATCTGAAGCTTTCTTT. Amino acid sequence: CASSFRDRVSEAFF.